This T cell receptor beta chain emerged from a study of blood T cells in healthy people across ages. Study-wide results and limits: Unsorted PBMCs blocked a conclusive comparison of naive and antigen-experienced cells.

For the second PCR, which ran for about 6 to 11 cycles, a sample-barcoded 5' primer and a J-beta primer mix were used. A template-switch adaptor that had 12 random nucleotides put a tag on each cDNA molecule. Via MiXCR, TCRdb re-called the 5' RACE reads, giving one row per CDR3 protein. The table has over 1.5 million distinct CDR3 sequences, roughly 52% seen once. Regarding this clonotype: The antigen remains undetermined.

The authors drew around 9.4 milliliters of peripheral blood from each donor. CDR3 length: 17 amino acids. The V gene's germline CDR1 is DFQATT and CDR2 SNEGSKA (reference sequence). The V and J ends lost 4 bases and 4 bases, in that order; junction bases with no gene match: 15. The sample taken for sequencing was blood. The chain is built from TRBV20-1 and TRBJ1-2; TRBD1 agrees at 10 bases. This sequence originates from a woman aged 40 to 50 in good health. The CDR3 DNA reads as TGCAGTGCTAAACTTAGGACAGGGGGTGGGGGACTCTATGGCTACACCTTC. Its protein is CSAKLRTGGGGLYGYTF.